One T cell receptor (beta chain) is described in this entry. What antigen it recognizes has not been identified. Base qualities are not recorded, but no much larger clone differs from it by a single base. These data belong to a study of Graves' ophthalmopathy and Graves' hyperthyroidism (dated by TCRdb to 2017 to 2018). Study-level background: Hyperthyroidism was considered stable if no progression to ophthalmopathy occurred within 18 months of follow-up. TCR beta repertoire signatures were used to distinguish Graves' ophthalmopathy from Graves' hyperthyroidism and to predict progression to ophthalmopathy. In total, approximately 140 blood samples were TCR-sequenced: around 42 ophthalmopathy, under 85 hyperthyroidism and roughly 17 hyperthyroidism-to-ophthalmopathy patients. A discovery set of 90 to 100 patients (43 ophthalmopathy, just over 55 stable hyperthyroidism) was enrolled to explore V-J signatures distinguishing ophthalmopathy from hyperthyroidism. The independent validation cohort included 20 or so hyperthyroidism patients plus 17 patients who later progressed from hyperthyroidism to ophthalmopathy. T-cell repertoires of thyroid tissue and blood were compared in about 6 hyperthyroidism patients. Following sampling, methimazole starting at 30 mg daily was administered to hyperthyroidism patients, and high-dose intravenous methylprednisolone was administered to ophthalmopathy patients.

Summary of the overall study and its limitations: Most expanded thyroid clonotypes with frequency above 0.001 were also detected in blood, suggesting blood repertoires may reflect the thyroid immune response. No statistical method was used to predetermine the sample size, and group allocation was not hidden from the investigators. In validation, the model predicted ophthalmopathy progression with nearly 71% sensitivity and 72.22% specificity; approximately 12 predicted patients were CT-confirmed with GO in a median of about 6.1 months. In cross-validation, the 13-signature model distinguished ophthalmopathy from stable hyperthyroidism with just over 85% sensitivity and approximately 81% specificity, and in the test set the corresponding values were approximately 80% and 68%.

Patients with hyperthyroidism were aged 18 to 65 years, had been newly diagnosed, and had a disease duration of less than 2 months. Patients with other autoimmune diseases, uncontrolled infections, pregnancy or lactation were excluded. Clinical symptoms, serum thyroxine, TRAb, thyroid ultrasound and orbital computed tomography were used for diagnosis. Total RNA was extracted with Trizol reagent and quality-checked on an Agilent 2100 Bioanalyzer. From the cysteine up to the phenylalanine, the CDR3 has a length of 15 residues. Just CDR3 DNA is preserved here, 45 bases in frame from base 1. A distance of 16 bases separates the germline ends of V and J, which lose 6 bases and 2 bases respectively. For repertoire sequencing, TCR beta CDR3 regions were amplified from RNA transcripts. A first-round RT-PCR used HTBI primers with the Qiagen OneStep RT-PCR kit, followed by a second-round multiplex PCR, size selection and purification. Libraries were sequenced on an Illumina HiSeq2000 using paired-end 100 bp reads. In the source study's methods: Reads were processed with SOAPnuke, discarding reads with adapters, uncalled bases, mean Phred below 15, or no exact constant-primer or identifier match. COPE v1.2.5 was used to merge the high-quality paired reads. Clonotypes were defined as unique nucleotide sequences and were aligned to IMGT TRB V, D and J references using MiTCR v1.1. Analysis was restricted to V-J combinations with a frequency above 0.0001, which covered about 99% of repertoires. For each V-J combination, a TCR clonal expansion and chaos score was defined as the ratio of F50 clonal expansion to chaos observed in the TCRdist matrix. Welch's t-statistics and random forest were used to narrow the features down to 13 V-J combinations, which were then fed into a naive Bayes classifier. The Morisita-Horn index was used to measure how similar the thyroid and blood repertoires were. TCRdb itself trimmed the public reads at Q25 with fastp, ran MiXCR and retained productive beta chains. Rows are combined by CDR3 protein, so each entry shows the most common genes and DNA. The V and J calls and clone size come from TCRdb's table, not from the authors' own analysis. The sample table holds around 1.1 million distinct CDR3 sequences, of which 35% to 40% were seen once. The ten largest clones add up to over 8.5% of the sample.

The sequence joins TRBV12-3 or TRBV12-4 to TRBJ1-1; too little of a D gene remains to name it. Sequenced input: peripheral blood or thyroid tissue (not recorded which). The TCR was taken from an adult man with Graves' hyperthyroidism. The base sequence is TGTGCCAGCAGGGGATCCGCCCGGAAAAACACTGAAGCTTTCTTT. Its amino acids are CASRGSARKNTEAFF.